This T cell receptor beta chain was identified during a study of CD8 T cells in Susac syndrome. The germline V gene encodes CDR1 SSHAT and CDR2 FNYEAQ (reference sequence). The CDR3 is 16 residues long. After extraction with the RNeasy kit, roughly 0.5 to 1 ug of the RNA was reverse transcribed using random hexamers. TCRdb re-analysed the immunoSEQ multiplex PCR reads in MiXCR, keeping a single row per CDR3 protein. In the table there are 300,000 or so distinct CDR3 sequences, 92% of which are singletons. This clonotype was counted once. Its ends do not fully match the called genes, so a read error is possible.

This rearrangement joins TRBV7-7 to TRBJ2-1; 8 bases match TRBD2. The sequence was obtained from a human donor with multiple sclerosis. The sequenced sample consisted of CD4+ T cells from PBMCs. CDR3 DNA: TGTGCTAGCAGCCCGGTGTATTCTAGCGGGTACAATGAGCAGTTCTTC. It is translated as CASSPVYSSGYNEQFF.